Listed below are T cell receptor beta chains from one sample, sequenced in a study of blood T cell repertoires in COVID-19. Profiling relied on immunoSEQ multiplex PCR, and the TCRdb table lists in-frame clones only, not all of them. The sample records under 150,000 clones, 84% being singletons. The material sequenced was peripheral blood. The receptors come from a human donor in a cohort sampled during active COVID-19. Both conserved end residues are part of each CDR3. D genes are given only for firm matches. Rows may omit the clone size; those that give it use once, few, many or a size class.

d_gene	v_gene	j_gene	abundance	CDR3nt	CDR3aa
NA	TRBV15	TRBJ1-4	NA	TGTGCCACCAGCCCCCGACAGGACCGAGGTGAAAAACTGTTTTTT	CATSPRQDRGEKLFF
TRBD2	TRBV3-1/TRBV3-2	TRBJ2-5	NA	TGTGCCAGCAGCCAAGGGACGACTAGCGAAGGTCAAGAGACCCAGTACTTC	CASSQGTTSEGQETQYF
NA	TRBV30	TRBJ1-2	NA	TGTGCCTGGAGTGCCGCATCGACATCAGGCGGCTACACCTTC	CAWSAASTSGGYTF
NA	TRBV19	TRBJ1-5	NA	TGTGCCAGTAGTACCGGGGGGTTGGGGTTCAATCAGCCCCAGCATTTT	CASSTGGLGFNQPQHF
TRBD1	TRBV12-3/TRBV12-4	TRBJ2-5	NA	TGTGCCAGCGGGGACAGTCAAGAGACCCAGTACTTC	CASGDSQETQYF
TRBD2	TRBV29-1	TRBJ2-7	NA	TGCAGCGTTGAGACCCTAGCGGACGAGCAGTACTTC	CSVETLADEQYF
NA	TRBV27	TRBJ2-3	NA	TGTGCCAGCAGTTCACTCAGAGGGTTAGATACGCAGTATTTT	CASSSLRGLDTQYF
TRBD1	TRBV4-1	TRBJ1-1	NA	TGCGCCAGCAGCCCTGACAGGGGGCGCGGGACTGAAGCTTTCTTT	CASSPDRGRGTEAFF
TRBD1	TRBV19	TRBJ1-2	NA	TGTGCCTCTAGGGGGACAGGGCATGACTATGGCTACACCTTC	CASRGTGHDYGYTF
NA	TRBV5-6	TRBJ1-1	NA	TGTGCCAGCAGCTTCTATATGAACACTGAAGCTTTCTTT	CASSFYMNTEAFF
NA	TRBV25-1	TRBJ2-5	NA	TGTGCCAGCAGTTATGGCCGGGGGTGGTACCAAGAGACCCAGTACTTC	CASSYGRGWYQETQYF
NA	TRBV12-3/TRBV12-4	TRBJ2-1	NA	TGTGCCGGTCGGAGGGGGCTCTACAATGAGCAGTTCTTC	CAGRRGLYNEQFF
TRBD1	TRBV15	TRBJ2-7	NA	TGTGCCACCAGCAGACTAAGGGGGCGGGACAGGGGATCCTACGAGCAGTACTTC	CATSRLRGRDRGSYEQYF
NA	TRBV6-5	TRBJ1-3	NA	TGTGCCAGCCCTGCGGACGGGAGAAACACCATATATTTT	CASPADGRNTIYF
NA	TRBV21-1	TRBJ2-7	NA	TGTGCCAGCAGCCCGACGACAGGTTCCTACGAGCAGTACTTC	CASSPTTGSYEQYF
NA	TRBV5-4	TRBJ2-3	NA	TGTGCCAGCAGCTTGGCCGGGGCAGATACGCAGTATTTT	CASSLAGADTQYF
NA	TRBV30	TRBJ2-7	many	TGTGCCTGGAGTGTCGGCGGTGGCTCCTACGAGCAGTACTTC	CAWSVGGGSYEQYF
NA	TRBV19	TRBJ1-5	NA	TGTGCCAGTAAAGAGGGCCGCAATCAGCCCCAGCATTTT	CASKEGRNQPQHF
TRBD1	TRBV11-2	TRBJ2-1	NA	TGTGCCAGCAGCTTTGACAGGGGCACCTACAATGAGCAGTTCTTC	CASSFDRGTYNEQFF
NA	TRBV9	TRBJ2-2	NA	TGTGCCAGCAGCGCCTTGGGGGCAAGCACCGGGGAGCTGTTTTTT	CASSALGASTGELFF
NA	TRBV3-1/TRBV3-2	TRBJ1-2	NA	TGTGCCAGCAGCCAAGATCCGGCCCCGAGAGGGATTCAAGGCTACACCTTC	CASSQDPAPRGIQGYTF
NA	TRBV9	TRBJ1-2	NA	TGTGCCAGCAGCCGTCCAATGGGGCCAAGGGGGTATGGCTACACCTTC	CASSRPMGPRGYGYTF
NA	TRBV4-2	TRBJ1-4	NA	TGTGCCAGCAGCCAAGAAGGAGGAGCAAAGAATGAAAAACTGTTTTTT	CASSQEGGAKNEKLFF
TRBD2	TRBV3-1/TRBV3-2	TRBJ2-7	few	TGTGCCAGCAGCCAAGCGTCCCGCGGGGGTTCCTACGAGCAGTACTTC	CASSQASRGGSYEQYF
NA	TRBV7-6	TRBJ2-2	few	TGTGCCAGCAGCTTAGCTAGCAGGAACACCGGGGAGCTGTTTTTT	CASSLASRNTGELFF
NA	TRBV5-5	TRBJ2-7	few	TGTGCCAGCAGCTTAACCTGGACAGACTACGAGCAGTACTTC	CASSLTWTDYEQYF
NA	TRBV2	TRBJ2-3	NA	TGTGCCAGCAGTGAGTGGCTCCCTGACACAGATACGCAGTATTTT	CASSEWLPDTDTQYF
TRBD1	TRBV18	TRBJ1-2	NA	TGTGCCAGCTCATTAAACAGGGGGCGTCTTGACTATGGCTACACCTTC	CASSLNRGRLDYGYTF
TRBD2	TRBV7-2	TRBJ2-2	NA	TGTGCCAGCAGCTTAGGGAGGACTAGCGGGGCCAGGGGGGAGCTGTTTTTT	CASSLGRTSGARGELFF
TRBD1	TRBV11-2	TRBJ2-7	NA	TGTGCCAGCAGCTTAGGGGGGACAGGGGGTAGGGACGAGCAGTACTTC	CASSLGGTGGRDEQYF
NA	TRBV7-9	TRBJ1-5	NA	TGTGCCAGCAGCTTATATACAAATCAGCCCCAGCATTTT	CASSLYTNQPQHF
TRBD1	TRBV12-3/TRBV12-4	TRBJ2-7	NA	TGTGCCAGCGCCCAGATACAGGGGTGGGAGCAGTACTTC	CASAQIQGWEQYF
NA	TRBV2	TRBJ2-1	NA	TGTGCCAGCTCGGTCCACTATGAGCAGTTCTTC	CASSVHYEQFF
TRBD2	TRBV11-2	TRBJ2-7	few	TGTGCCAGCAGCTACGGGACTAGCGGGGGGCTCTCCTACGAGCAGTACTTC	CASSYGTSGGLSYEQYF
TRBD1	TRBV9	TRBJ1-1	once	TGTGCCAGCAGCGTAGCTGGAGGGGGCCCGTCCACGATGAACACTGAAGCTTTCTTT	CASSVAGGGPSTMNTEAFF
TRBD1	TRBV30	TRBJ2-1	once	TGTGCCTGGAGTGTAGGGGGCCCTGGAGGTAATGAGCAGTTCTTC	CAWSVGGPGGNEQFF
NA	TRBV5-1	TRBJ2-2	once	TGCGCCAGCAGCTTGACAGGGAACACCGGGGAGCTGTTTTTT	CASSLTGNTGELFF
NA	TRBV6-5	TRBJ1-2	few	TGTGCCAGCAGTTACGGCCCGGGGGATGGCTACACCTTC	CASSYGPGDGYTF
NA	TRBV3-1/TRBV3-2	TRBJ2-2	NA	TGTGCCAGCAGCCAAGTGGTATCGCGAGCGGTCAGGGGCGGGGAGCTGTTTTTT	CASSQVVSRAVRGGELFF
NA	TRBV2	TRBJ1-3	NA	TGTGCCAGCAGACAGGGCCCTGGAAACACCATATATTTT	CASRQGPGNTIYF
TRBD1	TRBV6-6	TRBJ2-7	NA	TGTGCCAGCAGCCCGAGAGGACAGGGGGGGGTCTACGAGCAGTACTTC	CASSPRGQGGVYEQYF
TRBD1	TRBV7-2	TRBJ1-2	NA	TGTGCCAGCAGCTTAGGGGTAGGGGGCGCTAATGGCTACACCTTC	CASSLGVGGANGYTF
NA	TRBV2	TRBJ1-2	NA	TGTGCCAGCAGGGGGAGGGGGGCGACTAACTATGGCTACACCTTC	CASRGRGATNYGYTF
TRBD1	TRBV30	TRBJ2-7	NA	TGTGCCTGGAGTGGGGGACAGGGTGTTCAGAGCGAGCAGTACTTC	CAWSGGQGVQSEQYF
TRBD1	TRBV6-6	TRBJ1-5	NA	TGTGCCAGCAGTGCGACAGGGGGGGGCAATCAGCCCCAGCATTTT	CASSATGGGNQPQHF
NA	TRBV6-1	TRBJ2-1	NA	TGTGCCAGCAGTGAATCGGGAGTCCGGGGAAATGAGCAGTTCTTC	CASSESGVRGNEQFF
TRBD2	TRBV7-2	TRBJ2-3	NA	TGTGCCAGCAGCTTGCCTAGCGGGGCAAAGCGGGATACGCAGTATTTT	CASSLPSGAKRDTQYF
TRBD2	TRBV6-4	TRBJ2-3	NA	TGTGCCAGCAGAGTATACGGGGGGGCCTCAGATACGCAGTATTTT	CASRVYGGASDTQYF
NA	TRBV3-1/TRBV3-2	TRBJ1-2	NA	TGTGCCAGCAGCCAACAGGTTGAATCCGGCTACACCTTC	CASSQQVESGYTF
NA	TRBV2	TRBJ1-6	NA	TGTGCCAGCAGTGAAGCGATACAGGGAATCGGGTTTCGGCTCCTCCACTTT	CASSEAIQGIGFRLLHF
TRBD2	TRBV5-1	TRBJ2-6	NA	TGCGCCAGCAGCATAGGGACTAGCGCGTTCTCTGGGGCCAACGTCCTGACTTTC	CASSIGTSAFSGANVLTF
NA	TRBV6-6	TRBJ2-1	NA	TGTGCCAGCATCCCACCTGGTAGGACGGGGTACAATGAGCAGTTCTTC	CASIPPGRTGYNEQFF
NA	TRBV15	TRBJ2-7	NA	TGTGCCACCAGCAGAGAGGGTCAGGCCTACGAGCAGTACTTC	CATSREGQAYEQYF
TRBD1	TRBV7-8	TRBJ1-5	NA	TGTGCCAGCAGCCCTACAGGGGGCCGAAATCAGCCCCAGCATTTT	CASSPTGGRNQPQHF
NA	TRBV9	TRBJ1-1	NA	TGTGCCAGCAGCGTACTCGCCCCAGGGAACACTGAAGCTTTCTTT	CASSVLAPGNTEAFF